The 3 T cell receptor beta chains listed next were all sequenced from one sample in a study of OX40 agonist ivuxolimab in advanced cancers. The protocol was immunoSEQ multiplex PCR, while the TCRdb copy is restricted to in-frame clones and leaves out a portion. The profile shows fewer than 70,000 clones, roughly 80% of them singletons. This material consisted of CD4+ or CD8+ T cells sorted from blood, taken in a trial of the OX40 agonist ivuxolimab. Every receptor here comes from an adult with an advanced solid tumor such as melanoma, head and neck, liver or kidney cancer.

The rearrangement uses TRBV4-1 and TRBJ2-7, with no clear D. The CDR3 sequence is 14 residues long. Trimming cost V 0 bases and J 2 bases, with 8 bases left between them. CDR1 is MGHRA, CDR2 YSYEKL, per germline. CDR3 in amino acids: CASSQDPQTYEQYF. As DNA, the CDR3 is TGCGCCAGCAGCCAAGATCCACAAACCTACGAGCAGTACTTC.

V gene TRBV19 combines with J gene TRBJ1-3; D unresolved. V lost 3 bases and J lost 0, with 6 bases in between. The CDR3 spans 14 residues. CDR1 LNHDA and CDR2 SQIVND come from the germline V gene (reference sequence). CDR3 residues: CASSMVSSGNTIYF. The CDR3 DNA sequence: TGTGCCAGTAGTATGGTGAGCTCTGGAAACACCATATATTTT.

There are a few counts of this clone. V and J are TRBV7-9 and TRBJ1-6; D ambiguous. The CDR3 runs to 14 residues. V lost 2 bases, J lost 8 bases, and 10 bases lay in between. Germline V gives CDR1 SEHNR, CDR2 FQNEAQ (reference sequence). The CDR3 DNA is TGTGCCAGCAGCTTAACAGCAACCCATTCACCCCTCCACTTT. It translates to CASSLTATHSPLHF.